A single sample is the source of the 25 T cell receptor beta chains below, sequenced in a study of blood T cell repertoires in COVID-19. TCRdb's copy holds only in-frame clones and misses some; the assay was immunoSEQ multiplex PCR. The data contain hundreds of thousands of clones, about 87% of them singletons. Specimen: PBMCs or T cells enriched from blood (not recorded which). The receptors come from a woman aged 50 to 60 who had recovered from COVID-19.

CDR3 amino acids: CASSLETGPWEKLFF. The DNA for the CDR3 is TGTGCCAGCAGCTTAGAGACAGGGCCATGGGAAAAACTGTTTTTT. This chain joins TRBV7-2 and TRBJ1-4; 7 bases fit TRBD1. The germline gives CDR1 SGHTA, CDR2 FQGNSA. CDR3 length equals 15 residues. J lost 8 bases, V lost 1 base, and 7 bases had no gene match. The full variable domain, with the rest looked up from reference TRBV7-2 and TRBJ1-4, is GAGVSQSPSNKVTEKGKDVELRCDPISGHTALYWYRQSLGQGLEFLIYFQGNSAPDKSGLPSDRFSAERTGGSVSTLTIQRTQQEDSAVYLCASSLETGPWEKLFFGSGTQLSVL.

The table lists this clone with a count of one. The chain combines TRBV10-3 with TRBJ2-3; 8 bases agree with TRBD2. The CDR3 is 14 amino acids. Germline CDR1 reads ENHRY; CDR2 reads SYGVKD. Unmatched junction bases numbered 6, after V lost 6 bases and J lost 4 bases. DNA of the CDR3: TGTGCCATCAGCGGCGGGAGGAGCGCAGATACGCAGTATTTT. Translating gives CAISGGRSADTQYF.

CDR3 bases: TGTGCCAGCAGCGCCGTTCAGGGGGCCTACGAGCAGTACTTC. It yields the protein CASSAVQGAYEQYF. The rearrangement links TRBV6-5 to TRBJ2-7; 7 bases map to TRBD1. The germline V gene encodes CDR1 MNHEY and CDR2 SVGAGI. J lost 2 bases, V lost 6 bases, and 7 bases had no gene match. The CDR3 extends over 14 amino acids.

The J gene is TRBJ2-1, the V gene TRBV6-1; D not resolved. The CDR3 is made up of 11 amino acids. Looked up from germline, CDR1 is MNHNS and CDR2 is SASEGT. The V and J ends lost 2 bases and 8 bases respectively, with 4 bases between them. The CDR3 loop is CASSESDEQFF. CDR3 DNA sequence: TGTGCCAGCAGTGAATCAGATGAGCAGTTCTTC.

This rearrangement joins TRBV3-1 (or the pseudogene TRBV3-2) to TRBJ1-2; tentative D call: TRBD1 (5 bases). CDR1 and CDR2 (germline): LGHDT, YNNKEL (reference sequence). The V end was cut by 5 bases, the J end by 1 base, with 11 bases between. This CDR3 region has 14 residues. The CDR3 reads CASSERQFNYGYTF. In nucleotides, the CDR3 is TGTGCCAGCAGCGAACGACAGTTTAACTATGGCTACACCTTC.

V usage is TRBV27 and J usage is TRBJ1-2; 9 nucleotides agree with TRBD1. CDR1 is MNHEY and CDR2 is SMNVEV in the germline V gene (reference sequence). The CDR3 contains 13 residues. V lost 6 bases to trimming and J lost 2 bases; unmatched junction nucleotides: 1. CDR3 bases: TGTGCCAGCAGGGGGACAGGGAACTATGGCTACACCTTC. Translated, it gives CASRGTGNYGYTF.

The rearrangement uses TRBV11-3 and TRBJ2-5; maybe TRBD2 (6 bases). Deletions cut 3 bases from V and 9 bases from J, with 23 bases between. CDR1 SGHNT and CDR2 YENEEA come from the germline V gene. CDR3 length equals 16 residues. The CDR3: CASSFGSGDFPGAQYF. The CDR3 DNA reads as TGTGCCAGCAGCTTTGGGTCGGGGGACTTCCCCGGGGCCCAGTACTTC.

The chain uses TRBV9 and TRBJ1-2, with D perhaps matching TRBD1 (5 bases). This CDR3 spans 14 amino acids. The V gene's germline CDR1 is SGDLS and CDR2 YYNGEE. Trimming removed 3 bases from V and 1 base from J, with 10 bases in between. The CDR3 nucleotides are TGTGCCAGCAGCGGACAGAAGAATAACTATGGCTACACCTTC. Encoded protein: CASSGQKNNYGYTF.

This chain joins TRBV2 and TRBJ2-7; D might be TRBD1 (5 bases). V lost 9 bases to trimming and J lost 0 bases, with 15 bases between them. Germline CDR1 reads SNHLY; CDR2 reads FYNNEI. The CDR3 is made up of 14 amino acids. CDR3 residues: CASRTRGSSYEQYF. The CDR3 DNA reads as TGTGCCAGTAGAACAAGGGGCAGCTCCTACGAGCAGTACTTC.

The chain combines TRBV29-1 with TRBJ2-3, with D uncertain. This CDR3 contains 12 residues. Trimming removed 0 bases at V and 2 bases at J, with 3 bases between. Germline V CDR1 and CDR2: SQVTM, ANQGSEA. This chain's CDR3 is CSVEEYTDTQYF. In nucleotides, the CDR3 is TGCAGCGTTGAAGAATACACAGATACGCAGTATTTT.

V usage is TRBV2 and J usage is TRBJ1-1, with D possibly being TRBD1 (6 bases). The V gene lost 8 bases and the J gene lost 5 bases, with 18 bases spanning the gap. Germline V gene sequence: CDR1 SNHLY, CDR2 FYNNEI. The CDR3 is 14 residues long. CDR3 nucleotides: TGTGCCAGCCGCGACTATATGGGGGCGACTGAAGCTTTCTTT. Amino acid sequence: CASRDYMGATEAFF. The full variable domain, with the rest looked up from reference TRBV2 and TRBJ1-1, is EPEVTQTPSHQVTQMGQEVILRCVPISNHLYFYWYRQILGQKVEFLVSFYNNEISEKSEIFDDQFSVERPDGSNFTLKIRSTKLEDSAMYFCASRDYMGATEAFFGQGTRLTVV.

CDR3 DNA sequence: TGTGCCAGCAGTTCCACCCCCACTAGCGGGAGCGGCTACGAGCAGTACTTC. It specifies CASSSTPTSGSGYEQYF. The chain employs TRBV27 and TRBJ2-7; 11 positions agree with TRBD2. Germline V gene lookup returns CDR1 MNHEY and CDR2 SMNVEV (reference sequence). After removal of 4 bases from V and 3 bases from J, the junction contained 11 bases not matched to a gene. The CDR3 totals 17 residues.

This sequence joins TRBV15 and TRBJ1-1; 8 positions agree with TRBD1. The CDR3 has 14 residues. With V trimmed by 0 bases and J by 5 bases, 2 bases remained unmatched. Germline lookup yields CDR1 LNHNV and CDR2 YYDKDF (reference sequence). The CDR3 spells CATSRDGQGTEAFF. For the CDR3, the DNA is TGTGCCACCAGCAGAGATGGACAGGGAACTGAAGCTTTCTTT. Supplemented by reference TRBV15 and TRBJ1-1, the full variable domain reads DAMVIQNPRYQVTQFGKPVTLSCSQTLNHNVMYWYQQKSSQAPKLLFHYYDKDFNNEADTPDNFQSRRPNTSFCFLDIRSPGLGDTAMYLCATSRDGQGTEAFFGQGTRLTVV.

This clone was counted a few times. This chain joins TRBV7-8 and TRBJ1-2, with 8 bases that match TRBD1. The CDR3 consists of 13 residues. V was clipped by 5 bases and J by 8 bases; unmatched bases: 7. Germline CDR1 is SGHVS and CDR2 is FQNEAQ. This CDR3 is CASSPDRVGGYTF. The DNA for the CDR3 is TGTGCCAGCAGCCCGGACAGGGTAGGCGGCTACACCTTC.

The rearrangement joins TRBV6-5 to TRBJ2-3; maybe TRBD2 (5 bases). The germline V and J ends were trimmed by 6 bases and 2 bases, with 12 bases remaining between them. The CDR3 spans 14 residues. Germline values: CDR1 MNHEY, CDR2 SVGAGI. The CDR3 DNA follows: TGTGCCAGCAGCGGACCGGGAACCACAGATACGCAGTATTTT. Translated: CASSGPGTTDTQYF.

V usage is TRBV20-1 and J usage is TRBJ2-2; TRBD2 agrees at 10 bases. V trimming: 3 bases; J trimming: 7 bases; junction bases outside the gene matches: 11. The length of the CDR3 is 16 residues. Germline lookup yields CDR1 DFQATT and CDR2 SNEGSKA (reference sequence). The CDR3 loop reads CSASHRSGRYGGELFF. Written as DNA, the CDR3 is TGCAGTGCTAGTCACCGTAGCGGGAGGTACGGCGGGGAGCTGTTTTTT.

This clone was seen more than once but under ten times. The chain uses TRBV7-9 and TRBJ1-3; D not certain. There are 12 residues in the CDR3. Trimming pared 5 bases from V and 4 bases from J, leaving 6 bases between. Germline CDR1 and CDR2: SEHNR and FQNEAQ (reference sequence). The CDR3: CASSTQGNTIYF. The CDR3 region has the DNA TGTGCCAGCAGCACCCAGGGAAACACCATATATTTT.

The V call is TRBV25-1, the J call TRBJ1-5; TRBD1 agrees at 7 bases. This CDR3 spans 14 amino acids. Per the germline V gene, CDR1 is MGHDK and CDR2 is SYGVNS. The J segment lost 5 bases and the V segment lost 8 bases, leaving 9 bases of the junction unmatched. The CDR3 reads CASGGRDSYQPQHF. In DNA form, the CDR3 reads TGTGCCAGCGGCGGGCGGGACAGCTATCAGCCCCAGCATTTT.

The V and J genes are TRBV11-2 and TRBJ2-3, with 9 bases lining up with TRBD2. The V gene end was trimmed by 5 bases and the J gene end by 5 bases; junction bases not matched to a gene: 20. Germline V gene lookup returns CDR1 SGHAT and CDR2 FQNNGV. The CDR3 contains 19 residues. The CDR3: CASSPGILAGENRVDTQYF. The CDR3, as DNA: TGTGCCAGCAGCCCCGGGATATTAGCGGGAGAAAATCGGGTAGATACGCAGTATTTT. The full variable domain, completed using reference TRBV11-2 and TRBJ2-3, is EAGVAQSPRYKIIEKRQSVAFWCNPISGHATLYWYQQILGQGPKLLIQFQNNGVVDDSQLPKDRFSAERLKGVDSTLKIQPAKLEDSAVYLCASSPGILAGENRVDTQYFGPGTRLTVL.

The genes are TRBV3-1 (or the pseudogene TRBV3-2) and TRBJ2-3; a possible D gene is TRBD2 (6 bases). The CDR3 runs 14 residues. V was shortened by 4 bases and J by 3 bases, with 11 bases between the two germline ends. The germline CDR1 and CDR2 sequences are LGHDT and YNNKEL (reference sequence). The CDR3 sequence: CASSLEAGTDTQYF. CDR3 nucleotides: TGTGCCAGCAGCCTCGAGGCGGGAACAGATACGCAGTATTTT.

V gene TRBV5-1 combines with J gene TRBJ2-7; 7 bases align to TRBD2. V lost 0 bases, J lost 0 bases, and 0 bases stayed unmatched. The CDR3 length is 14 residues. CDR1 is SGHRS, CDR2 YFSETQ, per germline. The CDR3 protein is CASSLERGSYEQYF. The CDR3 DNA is TGCGCCAGCAGCTTGGAGCGGGGCTCCTACGAGCAGTACTTC.

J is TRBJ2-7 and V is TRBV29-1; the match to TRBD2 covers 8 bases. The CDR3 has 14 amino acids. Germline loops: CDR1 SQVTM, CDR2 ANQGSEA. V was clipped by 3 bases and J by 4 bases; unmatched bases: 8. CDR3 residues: CSVESPAGAYEQYF. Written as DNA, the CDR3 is TGCAGCGTTGAGAGTCCAGCGGGAGCGTACGAGCAGTACTTC.

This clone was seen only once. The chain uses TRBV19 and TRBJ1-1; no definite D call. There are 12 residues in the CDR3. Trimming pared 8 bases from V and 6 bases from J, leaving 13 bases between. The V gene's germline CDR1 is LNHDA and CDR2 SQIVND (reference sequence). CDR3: CASAPRRAEAFF. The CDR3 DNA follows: TGTGCCAGTGCCCCCCGTCGAGCTGAAGCTTTCTTT. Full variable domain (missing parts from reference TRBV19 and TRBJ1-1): DGGITQSPKYLFRKEGQNVTLSCEQNLNHDAMYWYRQDPGQGLRLIYYSQIVNDFQKGDIAEGYSVSREKKESFPLTVTSAQKNPTAFYLCASAPRRAEAFFGQGTRLTVV.

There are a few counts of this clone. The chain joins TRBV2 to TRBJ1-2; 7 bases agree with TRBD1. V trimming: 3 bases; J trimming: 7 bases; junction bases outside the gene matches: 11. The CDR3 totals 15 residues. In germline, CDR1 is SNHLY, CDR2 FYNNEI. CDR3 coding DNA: TGTGCCAGCAGTGAGGGGATTGGGACAGTTGTTGGCTACACCTTC. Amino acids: CASSEGIGTVVGYTF.

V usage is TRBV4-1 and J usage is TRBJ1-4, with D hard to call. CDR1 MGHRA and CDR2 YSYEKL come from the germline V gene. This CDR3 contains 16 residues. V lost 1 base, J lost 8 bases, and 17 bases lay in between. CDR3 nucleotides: TGCGCCAGCAGCCAAGGGCGGGAAGGGCTGAGGGAAAAACTGTTTTTT. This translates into CASSQGREGLREKLFF.